Each of the 23 T cell receptor beta chains below was sequenced from the same sample in a study of technical replicates of blood from a few donors. TCRdb's copy holds only in-frame clones and misses some; the assay was immunoSEQ multiplex PCR. This sample has fewer than 90,000 clones; 92% occur once, and the top ten carry about 0.43%. Sequenced sample: T cells isolated from PBMCs. Receptors were obtained from a human donor in good health.

The gene calls are TRBV4-2 and TRBJ1-5; the D is unclear. Trimming took 0 bases from V and 3 from J, leaving 18 bases between them. Germline assignment: CDR1 LGHNA and CDR2 YNFKEQ. The CDR3 covers 18 residues. The CDR3: CASSQDQSFPQYNQPQHF. The CDR3 nucleotides are TGTGCCAGCAGCCAAGATCAGAGCTTCCCACAGTACAATCAGCCCCAGCATTTT.

The V gene is TRBV29-1, the J gene TRBJ2-1; TRBD2 aligns across 10 bases. From germline, CDR1 is SQVTM and CDR2 ANQGSEA. The CDR3 has 13 amino acids. Trimming at V came to 8 bases and at J to 7 bases, leaving 8 bases not matched to a gene. The CDR3 sequence: CSLAGGMMNEQFF. CDR3 DNA: TGCAGCTTAGCGGGAGGTATGATGAATGAGCAGTTCTTC.

The chain combines TRBV13 with TRBJ2-7; 9 bases line up with TRBD2. Germline CDR1 PRHDT, CDR2 FYEKMQ (reference sequence). V lost 5 bases, J lost 0 bases, and 8 bases stayed unmatched. This CDR3 spans 16 amino acids. The CDR3 is CASSPRLAESSYEQYF. CDR3 nucleotides: TGTGCCAGCAGCCCGCGACTAGCGGAGAGCTCCTACGAGCAGTACTTC.

V and J are TRBV6-5 and TRBJ1-2; D is perhaps TRBD1 (6 bases). Trimming removed 2 bases at V and 7 bases at J, with 11 bases between. The germline V gene encodes CDR1 MNHEY and CDR2 SVGAGI. The length of the CDR3 is 13 residues. The CDR3 reads CASSYDSGAGYTF. In DNA form, the CDR3 reads TGTGCCAGCAGTTACGATTCAGGGGCTGGCTACACCTTC.

V is TRBV4-1 and J is TRBJ2-7, with a tentative D call TRBD2 (5 bases). The CDR3 length is 15 residues. Trimming shortened V by 0 bases and J by 4 bases, and 13 bases separated the two germline ends. CDR1 and CDR2 from the germline V gene are MGHRA and YSYEKL. The CDR3 DNA is TGCGCCAGCAGCCAAGATCATGGCTGGAGGTACGAGCAGTACTTC. It is translated as CASSQDHGWRYEQYF.

This clone was seen just once. V usage is TRBV30 and J usage is TRBJ1-1, with a possible D match to TRBD1 (5 bases). Germline loops: CDR1 GTSNPN, CDR2 SVGIG (reference sequence). Trimming took off 5 bases at V and 2 bases at J, with 12 bases between the two ends. The CDR3 has 13 residues. Here the CDR3 DNA reads TGTGCCTGGGCGCGACAGACAAACACTGAAGCTTTCTTT. Translating gives CAWARQTNTEAFF. The full variable domain, with the rest looked up from reference TRBV30 and TRBJ1-1, is SQTIHQWPATLVQPVGSPLSLECTVEGTSNPNLYWYRQAAGRGLQLLFYSVGIGQISSEVPQNLSASRPQDRQFILSSKKLLLSDSGFYLCAWARQTNTEAFFGQGTRLTVV.

The chain combines TRBV7-2 with TRBJ2-1; possible D gene TRBD2, 6 bases. The CDR3 consists of 15 residues. The ends were cut back, 6 bases at V and 0 bases at J, with 12 bases in the middle. CDR1 SGHTA and CDR2 FQGNSA come from the germline V gene. The CDR3 coding sequence is TGTGCCAGCAGGTTGACTAGGCCCTCCTACAATGAGCAGTTCTTC. Its protein product is CASRLTRPSYNEQFF.

The V call is TRBV6-6, the J call TRBJ1-1; 9 bases fit TRBD1. Germline trimming cut 7 bases from V and 6 bases from J; bases unmatched to any gene: 6. Looked up from germline, CDR1 is MNHNY and CDR2 is SVGAGI (reference sequence). The CDR3 runs 13 residues. The CDR3 protein is CASTQGANSEAFF. CDR3 bases: TGTGCCAGCACACAGGGGGCGAATTCTGAAGCTTTCTTT.

The chain recombines TRBV5-1 with TRBJ2-3, with 8 bases lining up with TRBD2. CDR1 SGHRS and CDR2 YFSETQ come from the germline V gene. The CDR3 contains 16 residues. The V and J ends lost 0 bases and 2 bases, in that order; junction bases with no gene match: 5. The CDR3 is CASSLGTGGNTDTQYF. CDR3 nucleotide sequence: TGCGCCAGCAGCTTGGGGACGGGAGGGAACACAGATACGCAGTATTTT.

To note about this clone: The junction departs from germline at one end; a sequencing error may be responsible. V usage is TRBV6-1 and J usage is TRBJ1-1; maybe TRBD1 (5 bases). The germline gives CDR1 MNHNS, CDR2 SASEGT. The CDR3 contains 14 residues. CDR3: CASKRTETALDSVF. The CDR3 coding sequence is TGTGCCAGCAAGAGAACAGAGACAGCCCTCGATTCGGTCTTT.

The chain is built from TRBV2 and TRBJ1-1; D is ambiguous. The CDR3 consists of 12 residues. CDR1 and CDR2 from the germline V gene are SNHLY and FYNNEI. V lost 7 bases, J lost 1 base, and 7 bases lay in between. This chain's CDR3 is CASINWNTEAFF. As DNA, the CDR3 is TGTGCCAGCATTAACTGGAACACTGAAGCTTTCTTT.

The chain couples TRBV7-3 to TRBJ1-1; D is unclear. Trimming shortened V by 0 bases and J by 5 bases, and 7 bases separated the two germline ends. This CDR3 region has 13 residues. In germline, CDR1 is SGHTA, CDR2 FQGTGA. CDR3 region: CASSLTTATEAFF. In DNA form, the CDR3 reads TGTGCCAGCAGCTTAACAACAGCAACTGAAGCTTTCTTT.

This clone appeared a single time. The genes are TRBV2 and TRBJ2-1, with 13 positions matching TRBD2. The CDR3 is made up of 18 amino acids. CDR1 and CDR2 from the germline V gene are SNHLY and FYNNEI. V shed 4 bases, J shed 0 bases, and the junction held 6 bases outside the gene matches. CDR3 region: CASSGTSGSESSYNEQFF. CDR3 bases: TGTGCCAGCAGTGGGACTAGCGGGAGCGAAAGCTCCTACAATGAGCAGTTCTTC.

The chain couples TRBV6-5 to TRBJ1-1; D might be TRBD1 (5 bases). The V gene's germline CDR1 is MNHEY and CDR2 SVGAGI. The ends were cut back, 7 bases at V and 3 bases at J, with 15 bases in the middle. The CDR3 has 14 residues. CDR3 in DNA: TGTGCCAGCACCGGAGCTGGGGGGGACACTGAAGCTTTCTTT. Its protein is CASTGAGGDTEAFF.

The chain employs TRBV9 and TRBJ2-7, with TRBD2 matching 8 bases. CDR1 is SGDLS and CDR2 is YYNGEE in the germline V gene. J was trimmed by 0 bases and V by 4 bases; bases with no gene match: 18. The CDR3 is 19 amino acids. As DNA, the CDR3 is TGTGCCAGCAGCTCAGGAGGTGGCGTACTAGCGGATAGCTCCTACGAGCAGTACTTC. Translation: CASSSGGGVLADSSYEQYF.

The chain joins TRBV7-8 to TRBJ2-1, with 14 bases fitting TRBD2. The germline gives CDR1 SGHVS, CDR2 FQNEAQ. V lost 1 base, J lost 9 bases, and 2 bases stayed unmatched. The CDR3 has 15 residues. In DNA, the CDR3 is TGTGCCAGCAGCTTAGGACTAGCGGGAGGGTTTGAGCAGTTCTTC. Protein sequence: CASSLGLAGGFEQFF. The whole variable domain, remainder taken from reference TRBV7-8 and TRBJ2-1, is GAGVSQSPRYKVAKRGQDVALRCDPISGHVSLFWYQQALGQGPEFLTYFQNEAQLDKSGLPSDRFFAERPEGSVSTLKIQRTQQEDSAVYLCASSLGLAGGFEQFFGPGTRLTVL.

V gene TRBV4-1 combines with J gene TRBJ2-7; 7 bases match TRBD1. Trimming took 10 bases from V and 0 from J; bases not matched to a gene: 12. Germline-derived CDR1 and CDR2 are MGHRA and YSYEKL. This CDR3 has 15 amino acids. CDR3 sequence (DNA): TGCGCCACCGCACTGGACGGGACAGCCTCCTACGAGCAGTACTTC. This codes for CATALDGTASYEQYF.

The gene calls are TRBV11-2 and TRBJ1-2, with D possibly being TRBD1 (5 bases). The germline V gene encodes CDR1 SGHAT and CDR2 FQNNGV. The germline V and J ends were trimmed by 3 bases and 4 bases, with 6 bases remaining between them. The CDR3 is 12 amino acids. The CDR3 nucleotides are TGTGCCAGCAGCTTGGGACTCTATGGCTACACCTTC. Encoded protein: CASSLGLYGYTF. Filled out from reference TRBV11-2 and TRBJ1-2, the complete variable domain reads EAGVAQSPRYKIIEKRQSVAFWCNPISGHATLYWYQQILGQGPKLLIQFQNNGVVDDSQLPKDRFSAERLKGVDSTLKIQPAKLEDSAVYLCASSLGLYGYTFGSGTRLTVV.

This chain joins TRBV5-1 and TRBJ1-2; D not resolved. This CDR3 is 12 amino acids long. The germline V gene encodes CDR1 SGHRS and CDR2 YFSETQ. Trimming took off 5 bases at V and 3 bases at J, with 8 bases between the two ends. CDR3 protein: CASSYDYYGYTF. The DNA for the CDR3 is TGCGCCAGCAGTTACGACTACTATGGCTACACCTTC.

The chain joins TRBV15 to TRBJ2-1; 8 nucleotides match TRBD1. The junction had 7 bases not matched to a gene; V was cut back by 0 bases and J by 9 bases. In germline, CDR1 is LNHNV, CDR2 YYDKDF (reference sequence). This CDR3 contains 15 residues. CDR3 DNA sequence: TGTGCCACCAGCAGAGACAGGGGGCTCGGGGGTGAGCAGTTCTTC. Translation gives CATSRDRGLGGEQFF.

This clone was counted once. This rearrangement joins TRBV4-1 to TRBJ1-1; D unresolved. V was pared by 1 base and J by 1 base, with 4 bases between. The CDR3 has 13 amino acids. Germline CDR1 reads MGHRA; CDR2 reads YSYEKL. The CDR3 spells CASSQARNTEAFF. The CDR3 bases are TGCGCCAGCAGCCAAGCTCGGAACACTGAAGCTTTCTTT.

The V gene is TRBV6-1, the J gene TRBJ2-7; TRBD2 is a possible D gene (5 bases). CDR1 and CDR2 (germline): MNHNS, SASEGT. This CDR3 has 14 amino acids. V lost 0 bases and J lost 5, with 11 bases in between. The CDR3 loop reads CASSEAPSGNEQYF. The CDR3, as DNA: TGTGCCAGCAGTGAAGCGCCCAGCGGCAACGAGCAGTACTTC.

A few counts support this clone. This rearrangement joins TRBV6-1 to TRBJ2-2; 9 bases are shared with TRBD1. V was pared by 8 bases and J by 4 bases, with 5 bases of the junction left unmatched. The CDR3 is 14 amino acids. Germline lookup yields CDR1 MNHNS and CDR2 SASEGT. The CDR3 loop reads CASHGTGLTGELFF. CDR3 sequence (DNA): TGTGCCAGCCACGGGACAGGGCTCACCGGGGAGCTGTTTTTT.